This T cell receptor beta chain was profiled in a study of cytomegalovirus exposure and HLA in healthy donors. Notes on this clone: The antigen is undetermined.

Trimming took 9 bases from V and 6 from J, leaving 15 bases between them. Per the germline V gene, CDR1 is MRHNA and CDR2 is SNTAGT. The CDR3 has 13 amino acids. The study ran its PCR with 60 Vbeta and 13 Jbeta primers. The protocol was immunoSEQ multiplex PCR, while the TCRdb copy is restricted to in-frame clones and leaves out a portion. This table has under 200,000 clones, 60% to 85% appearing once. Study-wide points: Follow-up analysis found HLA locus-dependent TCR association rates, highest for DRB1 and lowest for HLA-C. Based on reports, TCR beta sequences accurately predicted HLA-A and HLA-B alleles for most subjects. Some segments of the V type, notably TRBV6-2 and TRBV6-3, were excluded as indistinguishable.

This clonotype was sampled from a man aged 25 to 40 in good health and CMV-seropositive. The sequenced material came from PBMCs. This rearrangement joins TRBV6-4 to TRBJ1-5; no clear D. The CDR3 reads CASAFIGVQPQHF. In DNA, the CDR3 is TGTGCCAGTGCCTTCATCGGGGTTCAGCCCCAGCATTTT.